A single sample gave rise to the 20 T cell receptor beta chains below, sequenced in a study of T cell responses to AZD1222 COVID-19 vaccine. Sequenced by immunoSEQ multiplex PCR; TCRdb stores in-frame clones only, minus some. The sample holds around 150,000 clones, under 95% seen once. This specimen was peripheral blood, taken 28 days after the second AZD1222 dose. The receptors were gathered from an adult who received the AZD1222 COVID-19 vaccine.

The J gene is TRBJ1-1, the V gene TRBV19, with D maybe TRBD1 (5 bases). V lost 4 bases and J lost 1, with 13 bases in between. The CDR3 covers 15 residues. Germline CDR1 is LNHDA and CDR2 is SQIVND (reference sequence). The CDR3 region is CASSRQPGSNTEAFF. The CDR3 DNA reads TGTGCCAGTAGTAGACAGCCAGGATCGAACACTGAAGCTTTCTTT.

The chain couples TRBV5-1 to TRBJ2-3; 9 nucleotides align to TRBD1. Germline loops: CDR1 SGHRS, CDR2 YFSETQ. This CDR3 spans 15 amino acids. V was pared by 0 bases and J by 4 bases, with 3 bases of the junction left unmatched. CDR3 sequence reads: CASSLGTGASDTQYF. CDR3 DNA: TGCGCCAGCAGCTTGGGGACAGGGGCGTCAGATACGCAGTATTTT. Variable domain in full (rest from reference TRBV5-1 and TRBJ2-3): KAGVTQTPRYLIKTRGQQVTLSCSPISGHRSVSWYQQTPGQGLQFLFEYFSETQRNKGNFPGRFSGRQFSNSRSEMNVSTLELGDSALYLCASSLGTGASDTQYFGPGTRLTVL.

The V call is TRBV27, the J call TRBJ2-3; 15 bases map to TRBD2. This CDR3 has 19 amino acids. V shed 5 bases and J 1 base; nucleotides not matched to a gene: 10. CDR1 is MNHEY and CDR2 is SMNVEV in the germline V gene (reference sequence). The CDR3 coding sequence is TGTGCCAGCAGTCCCGAAGGACTAGCGGGGGGGCCGGGCACAGATACGCAGTATTTT. This gives the protein CASSPEGLAGGPGTDTQYF.

The chain couples TRBV7-2 to TRBJ2-5; 8 bases are a match to TRBD2. Losses at the gene ends were 5 bases for V and 1 base for J; bases not matched to a gene: 3. The germline CDR1 and CDR2 sequences are SGHTA and FQGNSA. This CDR3 comprises 14 residues. The DNA for the CDR3 is TGTGCCAGCAGCCCGGGAGGGCCCCAAGAGACCCAGTACTTC. Its translation: CASSPGGPQETQYF.

The chain's CDR3 is CASRRTGLLETYNEQFF. CDR3 coding DNA: TGTGCCAGCAGGAGGACAGGGTTGTTGGAGACCTACAATGAGCAGTTCTTC. The chain has TRBV2 and TRBJ2-1; 8 nucleotides line up with TRBD1. The germline V gene encodes CDR1 SNHLY and CDR2 FYNNEI. The CDR3 extends over 17 amino acids. Trimming at V came to 6 bases and at J to 2 bases, leaving 12 bases not matched to a gene. The complete variable domain, with remaining parts taken from reference TRBV2 and TRBJ2-1, reads EPEVTQTPSHQVTQMGQEVILRCVPISNHLYFYWYRQILGQKVEFLVSFYNNEISEKSEIFDDQFSVERPDGSNFTLKIRSTKLEDSAMYFCASRRTGLLETYNEQFFGPGTRLTVL.

The rearrangement joins TRBV4-2 to TRBJ2-1; TRBD2 agrees at 8 bases. Germline CDR1 LGHNA, CDR2 YNFKEQ. Trimming took 1 base from V and 1 from J; bases not matched to a gene: 6. CDR3 size: 17 residues. The CDR3 DNA follows: TGTGCCAGCAGCCAAGTCCGGGGGGGGACGTCCTACAATGAGCAGTTCTTC. Amino acid sequence: CASSQVRGGTSYNEQFF.

About this clone itself: The DNA is omitted, as the CDR3 cannot be located on it reliably, and the CDR3 follows TCRdb's listing. The chain is built from TRBV30 and TRBJ1-1. The CDR3 numbers 13 amino acids, ends counted. Germline V gene data show CDR1 as GTSNPN and CDR2 as SVGIG (reference sequence). The CDR3 reads CAWSVGWASGTFF.

V and J are TRBV9 and TRBJ2-1; D might be TRBD2 (5 bases). Deletions cut 1 base from V and 8 bases from J, with 16 bases between. Germline CDR1 and CDR2: SGDLS and YYNGEE. This CDR3 has 15 residues. The CDR3 loop is CASSVNGLDLDEQFF. CDR3 nucleotides: TGTGCCAGCAGCGTAAACGGACTCGATTTGGATGAGCAGTTCTTC.

The V call is TRBV7-9, the J call TRBJ1-2; 8 bases agree with TRBD1. This CDR3 comprises 18 residues. The V segment lost 1 base and the J segment 3 bases; nucleotides outside the gene matches: 13. The germline V gene has CDR1 SEHNR and CDR2 FQNEAQ (reference sequence). The DNA for the CDR3 is TGTGCCAGCAGCTTAGGCTTGGCAGGGGGCCCCAGCTACTATGGCTACACCTTC. Translated: CASSLGLAGGPSYYGYTF.

This chain joins TRBV7-8 and TRBJ1-2, with unresolved D. Germline-derived CDR1 and CDR2 are SGHVS and FQNEAQ. V shed 0 bases and J shed 4 bases, with 9 bases lying between them. The CDR3 loop spans 14 amino acids. This CDR3 is CASSLALRGYGYTF. CDR3 sequence (DNA): TGTGCCAGCAGCTTAGCGTTACGGGGCTATGGCTACACCTTC.

The chain uses TRBV7-8 and TRBJ1-5, with a weak D call TRBD1 (6 bases). The CDR3 has 14 residues. Germline CDR1 and CDR2: SGHVS and FQNEAQ. V was clipped by 8 bases and J by 2 bases, with 13 bases between them. The CDR3 nucleotides read TGTGCCAGCGGGTCAGGGGAGGGCAATCAGCCCCAGCATTTT. Its protein product is CASGSGEGNQPQHF.

This clone was observed once. CDR3 nucleotides: TGCAGTGCTAGTGGGACAGGGGAGGTAAGCAATCAGCCCCAGCATTTT. Translating it yields CSASGTGEVSNQPQHF. The chain has TRBV20-1 and TRBJ1-5; 10 bases are a match to TRBD1. Trimming removed 3 bases from V and 1 base from J; junction bases left unmatched: 6. This CDR3 comprises 16 residues. From germline, CDR1 is DFQATT and CDR2 SNEGSKA (reference sequence).

The rearrangement links TRBV7-9 to TRBJ2-1; the D is unclear. CDR1 is SEHNR and CDR2 is FQNEAQ in the germline V gene (reference sequence). The CDR3 extends over 17 amino acids. V gave up 5 bases and J gave up 0 bases, with 17 bases separating them. The CDR3 loop reads CASSTSSGPSSYNEQFF. In DNA form, the CDR3 reads TGTGCCAGCAGCACAAGTTCCGGCCCGAGCTCCTACAATGAGCAGTTCTTC. The variable domain in full, with the rest retrieved from reference TRBV7-9 and TRBJ2-1, is DTGVSQNPRHKITKRGQNVTFRCDPISEHNRLYWYRQTLGQGPEFLTYFQNEAQLEKSRLLSDRFSAERPKGSFSTLEIQRTEQGDSAMYLCASSTSSGPSSYNEQFFGPGTRLTVL.

This rearrangement joins TRBV3-1 (or the pseudogene TRBV3-2) to TRBJ1-1; weak D call: TRBD1 (5 bases). Germline V gene lookup returns CDR1 LGHDT and CDR2 YNNKEL (reference sequence). Trimming left V 4 bases short and J 0 bases short, with 21 bases between. This CDR3 spans 18 amino acids. The CDR3 nucleotides read TGTGCCAGCAGCCCGACTAACTGGGGCCTCCCGATGAACACTGAAGCTTTCTTT. As protein: CASSPTNWGLPMNTEAFF.

The rearrangement joins TRBV24-1 to TRBJ2-5; 7 nucleotides align to TRBD1. Per the germline V gene, CDR1 is KGHDR and CDR2 is SFDVKD. The CDR3 spans 15 residues. After removal of 4 bases from V and 1 base from J, the junction contained 5 bases not matched to a gene. The CDR3 spells CATSDRRQGQETQYF. CDR3 bases: TGTGCCACCAGTGACCGCCGACAGGGCCAAGAGACCCAGTACTTC.

The V call is TRBV6-5, the J call TRBJ1-2; TRBD1 matches 8 bases. The CDR3 consists of 15 residues. The germline V gene has CDR1 MNHEY and CDR2 SVGAGI. V dropped 6 bases and J dropped 2; count of bases not matched to a gene: 8. The CDR3 protein is CASRKQGGVNYGYTF. The CDR3 DNA reads TGTGCCAGCAGGAAACAGGGGGGGGTGAACTATGGCTACACCTTC.

The V and J genes are TRBV4-1 and TRBJ2-5; D not certain. Looked up from germline, CDR1 is MGHRA and CDR2 is YSYEKL. The CDR3 covers 14 residues. Deletions cut 1 base from V and 6 bases from J, with 12 bases between. CDR3 sequence reads: CASSQVGREQTQYF. The CDR3 nucleotides read TGCGCCAGCAGCCAAGTCGGTAGGGAACAGACCCAGTACTTC.

V usage is TRBV3-1 (or the pseudogene TRBV3-2) and J usage is TRBJ1-2, with a possible D match to TRBD1 (6 bases). The V end was cut by 5 bases, the J end by 8 bases, with 15 bases between. This CDR3 is 13 amino acids long. The germline gives CDR1 LGHDT, CDR2 YNNKEL (reference sequence). In nucleotides, the CDR3 is TGTGCCAGCAGCACCCGGGACACTTACGGCTACACCTTC. It translates to CASSTRDTYGYTF.

The V gene is TRBV5-6, the J gene TRBJ2-1; D perhaps matches TRBD1 (6 bases). Per germline, CDR1 SGHDT and CDR2 YYEEEE. This CDR3 region has 16 residues. Trimming left V 1 base short and J 1 base short, with 12 bases between. This chain's CDR3 is CASSLSGVRSYNEQFF. The CDR3 DNA reads as TGTGCCAGCAGCTTGTCAGGGGTAAGGTCCTACAATGAGCAGTTCTTC.

The V and J genes are TRBV19 and TRBJ2-1; TRBD1 is a possible D gene (7 bases). This CDR3 is built from 15 residues. Germline V gene data show CDR1 as LNHDA and CDR2 as SQIVND (reference sequence). The germline V and J ends were trimmed by 5 bases and 6 bases, with 17 bases remaining between them. The CDR3 is CASSSLPQGGNEQFF. DNA of the CDR3: TGTGCCAGTAGTTCCCTCCCCCAGGGGGGCAATGAGCAGTTCTTC.